These 32 T cell receptor beta chains were sequenced from one sample in a study of T cell responses to AZD1222 COVID-19 vaccine. Repertoires were generated with immunoSEQ multiplex PCR, while TCRdb's copy carries only in-frame clones and drops some. This sample yields approximately 170,000 clones, of which about 91% are seen a single time; more than 1% belongs to the top ten. The source material was peripheral blood, sampled 28 days after the second AZD1222 dose. These TCRs come from an adult who received the AZD1222 COVID-19 vaccine.

The chain links TRBV18 to TRBJ2-7, with 9 bases aligning to TRBD1. The CDR3 is 16 residues long. Germline CDR1 reads KGHSH; CDR2 reads LQKENI. Losses at the gene ends were 3 bases for V and 6 bases for J; bases not matched to a gene: 12. For the CDR3, the DNA is TGTGCCAGCTCACCCCCGGGACAGGGATCTGCCGGCGAGCAGTACTTC. As protein: CASSPPGQGSAGEQYF.

This chain uses TRBV7-9 with TRBJ2-2; 10 nucleotides align to TRBD1. There are 15 residues in the CDR3. In germline, CDR1 is SEHNR, CDR2 FQNEAQ (reference sequence). J gave up 4 bases and V 4 bases, and 3 bases lay outside the gene matches. CDR3 sequence (DNA): TGTGCCAGCAGCTCCCGGACAGGGGGCACCGGGGAGCTGTTTTTT. Translation gives CASSSRTGGTGELFF.

This clone was counted once. The gene calls are TRBV27 and TRBJ1-1, with a tentative D call TRBD1 (5 bases). CDR1 is MNHEY and CDR2 is SMNVEV in the germline V gene (reference sequence). V was trimmed by 3 bases and J by 11 bases, leaving 25 bases between them. This CDR3 region has 16 residues. CDR3 bases: TGTGCCAGCAGTTTTGGGTATAGCGCAGGGCGGAGAGGGGCTTTCTTT. It yields the protein CASSFGYSAGRRGAFF.

This clone was recorded once. The chain links TRBV7-8 to TRBJ2-2; D call uncertain. CDR3 length equals 16 residues. With 5 bases removed from V and 1 base from J, the gap between germline ends came to 14 bases. Germline loops: CDR1 SGHVS, CDR2 FQNEAQ. The CDR3 DNA reads as TGTGCCAGCAGCCAACCCCGGTACGGGAACACCGGGGAGCTGTTTTTT. Residues: CASSQPRYGNTGELFF.

The chain employs TRBV30 and TRBJ1-1; TRBD1 matches 10 bases. CDR3 length: 23 amino acids. CDR1 GTSNPN and CDR2 SVGIG come from the germline V gene (reference sequence). Losses at the gene ends were 3 bases for V and 4 bases for J; bases not matched to a gene: 32. Here the CDR3 reads CAWRPKIRRRDRGMRGWSTEAFF. As DNA, the CDR3 is TGTGCCTGGAGACCTAAAATTCGCCGACGGGACAGGGGTATGCGCGGCTGGAGCACTGAAGCTTTCTTT.

The V call is TRBV7-8, the J call TRBJ1-5; 11 bases match TRBD1. CDR1 SGHVS and CDR2 FQNEAQ come from the germline V gene. CDR3 length: 15 residues. The V segment lost 5 bases and the J segment 5 bases; nucleotides outside the gene matches: 5. The DNA of the CDR3 is TGTGCCAGCAGCATAGGGACAGGGGGGCATCAGCCCCAGCATTTT. Protein product: CASSIGTGGHQPQHF.

This clone was seen just once. V usage is TRBV3-1 (or the pseudogene TRBV3-2) and J usage is TRBJ2-1; 7 nucleotides match TRBD2. Germline V lookup: CDR1 LGHDT, CDR2 YNNKEL (reference sequence). The junction had 9 bases not matched to a gene; V was cut back by 0 bases and J by 4 bases. The length of the CDR3 is 17 residues. In DNA form, the CDR3 reads TGTGCCAGCAGCCAAGATATTCGCGGGGGAAATTACAATGAGCAGTTCTTC. Translating gives CASSQDIRGGNYNEQFF.

This chain links TRBV5-6 with TRBJ2-2, with a tentative D call TRBD2 (5 bases). The germline CDR1 and CDR2 sequences are SGHDT and YYEEEE. With 4 bases removed from V and 8 bases from J, the gap between germline ends came to 18 bases. There are 15 residues in the CDR3. The CDR3 nucleotides are TGTGCCAGCAGCCTCCGGGCAGGCTGGACTGGGGAGCTGTTTTTT. Protein: CASSLRAGWTGELFF.

In its sample, this clone was seen once. This chain links TRBV11-3 with TRBJ2-1; 14 bases fit TRBD2. The CDR3 is 18 amino acids. The V gene end was trimmed by 5 bases and the J gene end by 3 bases; junction bases not matched to a gene: 9. The V gene's germline CDR1 is SGHNT and CDR2 YENEEA. Here the CDR3 DNA reads TGTGCCAGCAGCCCGGGACTAGCGGGGGCGTCGAACTACAATGAGCAGTTCTTC. Its protein is CASSPGLAGASNYNEQFF. Supplemented by reference TRBV11-3 and TRBJ2-1, the full variable domain reads EAGVVQSPRYKIIEKKQPVAFWCNPISGHNTLYWYLQNLGQGPELLIRYENEEAVDDSQLPKDRFSAERLKGVDSTLKIQPAELGDSAVYLCASSPGLAGASNYNEQFFGPGTRLTVL.

This chain connects TRBV10-3 to TRBJ2-3, with D maybe TRBD1 (7 bases). Looked up from germline, CDR1 is ENHRY and CDR2 is SYGVKD. The CDR3 length is 14 residues. V shed 7 bases and J shed 4 bases, with 15 bases lying between them. Here the CDR3 DNA reads TGTGCCATCACGGCAGGGGGAGGTGCAGATACGCAGTATTTT. It codes for CAITAGGGADTQYF.

V is TRBV7-9 and J is TRBJ2-3, with D perhaps TRBD1 (6 bases). This CDR3 is built from 15 residues. Trimming took off 5 bases at V and 0 bases at J, with 12 bases between the two ends. The germline CDR1 and CDR2 sequences are SEHNR and FQNEAQ (reference sequence). The CDR3 loop reads CASSLGQSSTDTQYF. The CDR3 bases are TGTGCCAGCAGCCTAGGACAGTCTAGCACAGATACGCAGTATTTT.

The V call is TRBV12-5, the J call TRBJ1-2; weak D call: TRBD1 (5 bases). Germline V gene lookup returns CDR1 LGHNT and CDR2 FRNRAP. The V and J ends lost 6 bases and 6 bases respectively, with 20 bases between them. CDR3 length: 15 residues. This CDR3 reads CASGSGGRYKNGYTF. CDR3 bases: TGTGCTAGTGGGTCGGGGGGAAGGTATAAGAATGGCTACACCTTC.

The chain joins TRBV7-9 to TRBJ1-6, with 7 bases matching TRBD1. This CDR3 comprises 13 residues. V dropped 5 bases and J dropped 10; count of bases not matched to a gene: 5. Per germline, CDR1 SEHNR and CDR2 FQNEAQ (reference sequence). The CDR3 loop reads CASSPDRESPLHF. The CDR3 DNA sequence: TGTGCCAGCAGCCCAGACAGGGAGTCACCCCTCCACTTT.

This clone was recorded once. The rearrangement joins TRBV19 to TRBJ2-3, with TRBD2 identical over 7 bases. The length of the CDR3 is 14 residues. Trimming removed 5 bases from V and 3 bases from J; junction bases left unmatched: 5. Germline V gene data show CDR1 as LNHDA and CDR2 as SQIVND (reference sequence). Written as DNA, the CDR3 is TGTGCCAGTAGTTTTGGGGGAGGGACAGATACGCAGTATTTT. Amino acid sequence: CASSFGGGTDTQYF.

This chain connects TRBV6-5 to TRBJ2-5; tentatively, D is TRBD1 or TRBD2 (5 bases each). This CDR3 contains 14 residues. Germline lookup yields CDR1 MNHEY and CDR2 SVGAGI. V dropped 2 bases and J dropped 5 bases, with 12 bases sitting between them. Here the CDR3 reads CASSYGAGTETQYF. In nucleotides, the CDR3 is TGTGCCAGCAGTTACGGGGCAGGGACGGAGACCCAGTACTTC.

The chain links TRBV12-5 to TRBJ1-1; the D gene is possibly TRBD1 (6 bases). Germline lookup yields CDR1 LGHNT and CDR2 FRNRAP. V lost 6 bases, J lost 4 bases, and 12 bases lay in between. CDR3 length: 13 residues. The CDR3 coding sequence is TGTGCTAGTGGCCCCCCAGGGGCCACTGAAGCTTTCTTT. Translated, it gives CASGPPGATEAFF. The full variable domain, completed using reference TRBV12-5 and TRBJ1-1, is DARVTQTPRHKVTEMGQEVTMRCQPILGHNTVFWYRQTMMQGLELLAYFRNRAPLDDSGMPKDRFSAEMPDATLATLKIQPSEPRDSAVYFCASGPPGATEAFFGQGTRLTVV.

The gene calls are TRBV7-2 and TRBJ2-3, with 8 nucleotides matching TRBD2. The germline CDR1 and CDR2 sequences are SGHTA and FQGNSA. This CDR3 spans 17 amino acids. The V and J ends lost 3 bases and 1 base, in that order; junction bases with no gene match: 9. CDR3 sequence: CASSLRLAGGRTDTQYF. CDR3 sequence (DNA): TGTGCCAGCAGCTTGAGGTTGGCGGGGGGACGCACAGATACGCAGTATTTT.

The rearrangement links TRBV4-1 to TRBJ1-6; tentative D call: TRBD1 (5 bases). Germline CDR1 reads MGHRA; CDR2 reads YSYEKL. The CDR3 runs to 16 residues. Trimming cost V 3 bases and J 5 bases, with 14 bases left between them. DNA of the CDR3: TGCGCCAGCAGCCAGGCGCCACGGGGGAATAATTCACCCCTCCACTTT. Translation: CASSQAPRGNNSPLHF.

The chain uses TRBV3-1 (or the pseudogene TRBV3-2) and TRBJ2-7; 10 nucleotides agree with TRBD2. CDR1 and CDR2 from the germline V gene are LGHDT and YNNKEL (reference sequence). Trimming at V came to 0 bases and at J to 1 base, leaving 6 bases not matched to a gene. The CDR3 is 17 amino acids. CDR3 amino acids: CASSQDLLAGLSYEQYF. The CDR3 coding sequence is TGTGCCAGCAGCCAAGATCTACTAGCGGGGTTATCCTACGAGCAGTACTTC.

This chain links TRBV5-4 with TRBJ1-1; D is undetermined. This CDR3 comprises 14 residues. Germline loops: CDR1 SGHNT, CDR2 YYREEE (reference sequence). V dropped 1 base and J dropped 1 base, with 8 bases sitting between them. CDR3 region: CASSLREENTEAFF. The CDR3, as DNA: TGTGCCAGCAGCTTGAGGGAGGAGAACACTGAAGCTTTCTTT.

This chain uses TRBV10-3 with TRBJ2-3, with 7 bases matching TRBD2. V was pared by 10 bases and J by 5 bases, with 12 bases of the junction left unmatched. Looked up from germline, CDR1 is ENHRY and CDR2 is SYGVKD. CDR3 size: 14 residues. CDR3 DNA sequence: TGTGCCACTGCCAACGGGGGGAGGATAGATACGCAGTATTTT. This gives the protein CATANGGRIDTQYF.

The genes are TRBV7-2 and TRBJ2-7; TRBD2 aligns across 8 bases. This CDR3 spans 18 amino acids. V gave up 5 bases and J gave up 2 bases; unmatched junction bases: 17. CDR1 is SGHTA and CDR2 is FQGNSA in the germline V gene. Written as DNA, the CDR3 is TGTGCCAGCAGCCAAAGAGGCCCGTTCGGGGGGGTAGCCTACGAGCAGTACTTC. This codes for CASSQRGPFGGVAYEQYF. Together with reference TRBV7-2 and TRBJ2-7, the CDR3 gives the full variable domain: GAGVSQSPSNKVTEKGKDVELRCDPISGHTALYWYRQSLGQGLEFLIYFQGNSAPDKSGLPSDRFSAERTGGSVSTLTIQRTQQEDSAVYLCASSQRGPFGGVAYEQYFGPGTRLTVT.

The chain has TRBV10-3 and TRBJ2-7; D gene unclear. Germline values: CDR1 ENHRY, CDR2 SYGVKD. Trimming removed 6 bases at V and 1 base at J, with 10 bases between. The CDR3 is made up of 13 amino acids. The CDR3 sequence: CAIRQSSSYEQYF. CDR3 coding DNA: TGTGCCATCAGACAGAGTTCGTCCTACGAGCAGTACTTC.

The rearrangement links TRBV6-1 to TRBJ1-2, with D unclear. The CDR3 is 13 residues long. V was cut by 2 bases and J by 2 bases, with 6 bases left in between. Germline V gene lookup returns CDR1 MNHNS and CDR2 SASEGT. CDR3 sequence reads: CASSEPANYGYTF. The DNA of the CDR3 is TGTGCCAGCAGTGAACCAGCCAACTATGGCTACACCTTC.

The chain recombines TRBV12-3 or TRBV12-4 with TRBJ1-1; unclear D gene. V shed 7 bases and J shed 1 base, with 10 bases lying between them. The CDR3 runs 13 residues. The CDR3 reads CASKDRGNTEAFF. The CDR3 region has the DNA TGTGCCAGCAAGGACCGGGGGAACACTGAAGCTTTCTTT.

The chain carries TRBV4-1 and TRBJ1-2; no firm D call. This CDR3 spans 15 amino acids. Germline lookup yields CDR1 MGHRA and CDR2 YSYEKL. V lost 0 bases, J lost 2 bases, and 10 bases lay in between. CDR3 DNA: TGCGCCAGCAGCCAAGATCGAGCGGGGAACTATGGCTACACCTTC. It specifies CASSQDRAGNYGYTF.

The chain has TRBV2 and TRBJ2-1; D call uncertain. Germline V gene lookup returns CDR1 SNHLY and CDR2 FYNNEI. CDR3 length: 13 amino acids. Trimming left V 7 bases short and J 6 bases short, with 13 bases between. CDR3 in DNA: TGTGCCAGCATTAAAGACGTGGGCAATGAGCAGTTCTTC. It translates to CASIKDVGNEQFF.

The gene calls are TRBV2 and TRBJ1-3; unclear D gene. The CDR3 is 14 residues long. Looked up from germline, CDR1 is SNHLY and CDR2 is FYNNEI. V was pared by 3 bases and J by 0 bases, with 6 bases between. CDR3 DNA sequence: TGTGCCAGCAGTGAGAACAACTCTGGAAACACCATATATTTT. It encodes CASSENNSGNTIYF.

The chain uses TRBV6-1 and TRBJ1-1, with unresolved D. The CDR3 is 16 residues long. Germline lookup yields CDR1 MNHNS and CDR2 SASEGT. Trimming pared 0 bases from V and 1 base from J, leaving 12 bases between. The CDR3 protein is CASSEALPLRNTEAFF. CDR3 nucleotide sequence: TGTGCCAGCAGTGAAGCGCTTCCCTTGAGGAACACTGAAGCTTTCTTT.

This chain connects TRBV5-5 to TRBJ2-5; tentatively, D is TRBD1 or TRBD2 (5 bases each). Germline CDR1 reads SGHKS; CDR2 reads YYEKEE (reference sequence). V lost 0 bases and J 5 bases, leaving 20 bases between the germline ends. CDR3 length: 17 residues. CDR3 amino acids: CASSLGVDSRRGETQYF. Written as DNA, the CDR3 is TGTGCCAGCAGCTTGGGGGTTGACAGCCGGAGAGGGGAGACCCAGTACTTC.

The genes are TRBV6-5 and TRBJ2-3, with 8 positions matching TRBD1. This CDR3 is 15 amino acids long. Trimming took 6 bases from V and 3 from J; bases not matched to a gene: 8. Germline values: CDR1 MNHEY, CDR2 SVGAGI. The CDR3 region is CASRMDRDVTDTQYF. In nucleotides, the CDR3 is TGTGCCAGCAGGATGGACAGGGACGTGACAGATACGCAGTATTTT.

This CDR3 reads CASSSTYGQVTYEQYF. CDR3 bases: TGTGCCAGCAGCTCAACCTACGGACAGGTGACTTACGAGCAGTACTTC. V usage is TRBV28 and J usage is TRBJ2-7; 7 nucleotides agree with TRBD1. Germline loops: CDR1 MDHEN, CDR2 SYDVKM. With V trimmed by 6 bases and J by 4 bases, 15 bases remained unmatched. This CDR3 has 16 residues.